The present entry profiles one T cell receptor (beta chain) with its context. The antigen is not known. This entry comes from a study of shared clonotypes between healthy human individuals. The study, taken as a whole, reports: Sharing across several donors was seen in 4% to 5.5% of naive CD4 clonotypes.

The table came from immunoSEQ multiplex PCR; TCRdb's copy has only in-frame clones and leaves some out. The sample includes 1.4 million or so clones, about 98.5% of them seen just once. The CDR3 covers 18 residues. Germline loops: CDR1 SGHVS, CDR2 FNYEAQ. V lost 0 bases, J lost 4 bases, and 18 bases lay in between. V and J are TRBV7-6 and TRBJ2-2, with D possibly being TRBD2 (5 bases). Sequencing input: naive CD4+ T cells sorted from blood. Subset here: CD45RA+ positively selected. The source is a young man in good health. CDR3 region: CASSLAVARGISTGELFF. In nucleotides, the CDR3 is TGTGCCAGCAGCTTAGCTGTAGCGAGAGGGATCTCCACCGGGGAGCTGTTTTTT.